The next 21 T cell receptor beta chains were all read from a single sample in a study of T-cell reconstitution after alpha-beta-depleted transplantation in children. A library of TCRbeta sequences, prepared with unique molecular identifiers, was generated. TCRdb called the PCR reads again in MiXCR, with one record for every CDR3 protein. The sample carries some 520,000 distinct CDR3 sequences, approximately 32% recorded once. The sample in question was PBMCs from the stem cell graft donor, obtained from the stem cell graft. The receptors shown here come from a human donor who donated a stem cell graft to a child with aplastic anemia.

This clonotype was counted only a few times. The rearrangement joins TRBV11-3 to TRBJ2-5; D gene ambiguous. There are 13 residues in the CDR3. The germline V and J ends were trimmed by 4 bases and 4 bases, with 10 bases remaining between them. CDR1 is SGHNT, CDR2 YENEEA, per germline. The CDR3 DNA is TGTGCCAGCAGCTCGGGTCCTGGAGAGACCCAGTACTTC. Its translation: CASSSGPGETQYF.

This clonotype has just a few counts. This chain joins TRBV4-3 and TRBJ1-6; D is ambiguous. With 4 bases removed from V and 7 bases from J, the gap between germline ends came to 5 bases. The CDR3 runs to 12 residues. CDR1 is LGHNA and CDR2 is YSLEER in the germline V gene. The CDR3 sequence: CASSLKNSPLHF. CDR3 nucleotides: TGCGCCAGCAGCCTTAAGAATTCACCCCTCCACTTT.

The J gene is TRBJ2-4, the V gene TRBV14; D not resolved. Trimming removed 3 bases from V and 13 bases from J, with 16 bases in between. Germline assignment: CDR1 SGHDN and CDR2 FVKESK. This CDR3 contains 13 residues. The CDR3 sequence: CASSHGYMKLQYF. The CDR3 bases are TGTGCCAGCAGCCACGGCTACATGAAGCTACAGTACTTC.

This chain uses TRBV7-8 with TRBJ1-5; TRBD1 aligns across 10 bases. Germline V gene lookup returns CDR1 SGHVS and CDR2 FQNEAQ. The CDR3 extends over 15 amino acids. V lost 5 bases and J lost 2; bases outside the gene matches: 3. The CDR3 is CASSTGTGGNQPQHF. CDR3 nucleotide sequence: TGTGCCAGCAGCACCGGGACAGGGGGCAATCAGCCCCAGCATTTT.

This clonotype was detected a few times. The V and J genes are TRBV9 and TRBJ1-1; TRBD1 matches at 10 bases. This CDR3 comprises 15 residues. Germline CDR1 SGDLS, CDR2 YYNGEE. The J segment lost 3 bases and the V segment lost 0 bases, leaving 2 bases of the junction unmatched. The CDR3 sequence is CASSVGDRGYTEAFF. The CDR3 nucleotides are TGTGCCAGCAGCGTAGGGGACAGGGGTTACACTGAAGCTTTCTTT.

This clonotype turned up a few times. This sequence joins TRBV5-1 and TRBJ1-3, with D tentatively TRBD1 (6 bases). The CDR3 sequence is 15 residues long. Trimming left V 2 bases short and J 15 bases short, with 24 bases between. Germline lookup yields CDR1 SGHRS and CDR2 YFSETQ. The CDR3 DNA follows: TGCGCCAGCAGCTTCTCCCCCGGGACACCAACCCCCCAATATTTT. As protein: CASSFSPGTPTPQYF. Complete variable domain (other parts from reference TRBV5-1 and TRBJ1-3): KAGVTQTPRYLIKTRGQQVTLSCSPISGHRSVSWYQQTPGQGLQFLFEYFSETQRNKGNFPGRFSGRQFSNSRSEMNVSTLELGDSALYLCASSFSPGTPTPQYFGEGSWLTVV.

This clonotype was picked up a small number of times. J is TRBJ1-2 and V is TRBV6-2 or TRBV6-3, with a possible D match to TRBD1 (5 bases). The germline gives CDR1 MNHEY, CDR2 SVGEGT. V gave up 5 bases and J gave up 6 bases, with 13 bases separating them. The CDR3 covers 13 residues. Written as DNA, the CDR3 is TGTGCCAGCAGTGACACCGGGACCCATGGCTACACCTTC. Its protein product is CASSDTGTHGYTF.

The genes are TRBV25-1 and TRBJ1-1, with D unclear. CDR1 is MGHDK and CDR2 is SYGVNS in the germline V gene. This CDR3 has 15 amino acids. V dropped 3 bases and J dropped 3 bases, with 14 bases sitting between them. In nucleotides, the CDR3 is TGTGCCAGCAGTGATGGTAGGACGTTGGACACTGAAGCTTTCTTT. It is translated as CASSDGRTLDTEAFF. The variable domain in full, completed from reference TRBV25-1 and TRBJ1-1, reads EADIYQTPRYLVIGTGKKITLECSQTMGHDKMYWYQQDPGMELHLIHYSYGVNSTEKGDLSSESTVSRIRTEHFPLTLESARPSHTSQYLCASSDGRTLDTEAFFGQGTRLTVV.

The table lists this clonotype with a few counts. This chain uses TRBV12-3 or TRBV12-4 with TRBJ1-1; D ambiguous. The CDR3 contains 12 residues. V was shortened by 5 bases and J by 5 bases, with 9 bases between the two germline ends. The CDR3 region is CASSPTLTEAFF. In DNA, the CDR3 is TGTGCCAGCAGTCCGACGTTGACTGAAGCTTTCTTT.

The chain combines TRBV7-9 with TRBJ2-5, with D tentatively TRBD1 or TRBD2 (6 bases each). CDR1 is SEHNR, CDR2 FQNEAQ, per germline (reference sequence). Trimming cost V 4 bases and J 2 bases, with 17 bases left between them. The CDR3 spans 16 residues. The DNA of the CDR3 is TGTGCCAGCAGCTCTCGCGGGACACAGCAACAAGAGACCCAGTACTTC. The encoded protein is CASSSRGTQQQETQYF.

This chain uses TRBV29-1 with TRBJ2-4, with 9 bases fitting TRBD1. Germline CDR1 and CDR2: SQVTM and ANQGSEA. The junction had 12 bases not matched to a gene; V was cut back by 5 bases and J by 4 bases. This CDR3 comprises 16 residues. CDR3 bases: TGCAGCGTTAGGGTTATGGACAGGGGTCGGAAAAACATTCAGTACTTC. Amino acid sequence: CSVRVMDRGRKNIQYF. Based on the CDR3 plus reference TRBV29-1 and TRBJ2-4, the full variable domain is SAVISQKPSRDICQRGTSLTIQCQVDSQVTMMFWYRQQPGQSLTLIATANQGSEATYESGFVIDKFPISRPNLTFSTLTVSNMSPEDSSIYLCSVRVMDRGRKNIQYFGAGTRLSVL.

This clonotype was observed a handful of times. V gene TRBV4-1 combines with J gene TRBJ1-1; 8 nucleotides line up with TRBD1. The CDR3 totals 16 residues. Germline CDR1 reads MGHRA; CDR2 reads YSYEKL. With V trimmed by 3 bases and J by 11 bases, 17 bases remained unmatched. Here the CDR3 DNA reads TGCGCCAGCAGCCATCCCAGCGGACAGGGTGGACTAGGGGCTTTCTTT. As protein: CASSHPSGQGGLGAFF.

The rearrangement joins TRBV5-5 to TRBJ2-3; tentatively, D is TRBD2 (5 bases). Trimming stripped 1 base from V and 1 base from J, with 13 bases between. Germline V gene lookup returns CDR1 SGHKS and CDR2 YYEKEE (reference sequence). This CDR3 is built from 16 residues. The CDR3 loop reads CASSLPGPRGTDTQYF. CDR3 sequence (DNA): TGTGCCAGCAGCTTGCCCGGTCCGCGGGGCACAGATACGCAGTATTTT.

The J gene is TRBJ2-5, the V gene TRBV27; 12 nucleotides agree with TRBD2. CDR3 length: 16 residues. Germline V gene lookup returns CDR1 MNHEY and CDR2 SMNVEV (reference sequence). V lost 7 bases and J lost 5; bases outside the gene matches: 11. The CDR3 bases are TGTGCCAGCACCTCCCGACTAGCGGGAGTTGTTGAGACCCAGTACTTC. Translation: CASTSRLAGVVETQYF.

This clonotype was seen a few times. This rearrangement joins TRBV15 to TRBJ2-5; 8 nucleotides match TRBD2. Germline CDR1 is LNHNV and CDR2 is YYDKDF (reference sequence). V was clipped by 0 bases and J by 1 base; unmatched bases: 4. The CDR3 contains 16 residues. In nucleotides, the CDR3 is TGTGCCACCAGCAGAGATGCGACTAGCGTCCAAGAGACCCAGTACTTC. As protein: CATSRDATSVQETQYF.

The chain joins TRBV30 to TRBJ1-5, with 8 positions matching TRBD1. The germline CDR1 and CDR2 sequences are GTSNPN and SVGIG (reference sequence). The CDR3 length is 14 residues. Losses at the gene ends were 0 bases for V and 7 bases for J; bases not matched to a gene: 5. CDR3 bases: TGTGCCTGGAGTGTAGGGCCAGGGGGCCAGCCCCAGCATTTT. It specifies CAWSVGPGGQPQHF.

There are a few counts of this clonotype. V gene TRBV5-1 combines with J gene TRBJ1-1, with 8 bases that match TRBD1. V shed 4 bases, J shed 1 base, and the junction held 9 bases outside the gene matches. The CDR3 runs to 16 residues. CDR1 and CDR2 (germline): SGHRS, YFSETQ. CDR3 protein: CASSPFTGQGNTEAFF. CDR3 DNA: TGCGCCAGCAGCCCTTTCACCGGACAGGGGAACACTGAAGCTTTCTTT.

V usage is TRBV7-9 and J usage is TRBJ1-1; D gene uncertain. Germline-derived CDR1 and CDR2 are SEHNR and FQNEAQ (reference sequence). The CDR3 extends over 13 amino acids. V dropped 4 bases and J dropped 6 bases, with 12 bases sitting between them. The CDR3 region has the DNA TGTGCCAGCAGCTCCACTTGGTCGCCTGAAGCTTTCTTT. It encodes CASSSTWSPEAFF.

The V gene is TRBV18, the J gene TRBJ1-3; weak D call: TRBD1 (5 bases). In germline, CDR1 is KGHSH, CDR2 LQKENI. This CDR3 spans 14 amino acids. V was cut by 5 bases and J by 0 bases, with 8 bases left in between. The chain's CDR3 is CASSSDSSGNTIYF. The CDR3 nucleotides are TGTGCCAGCTCAAGTGACAGCTCTGGAAACACCATATATTTT.

The J gene is TRBJ2-1, the V gene TRBV9; possibly TRBD1 for D (6 bases). Germline-derived CDR1 and CDR2 are SGDLS and YYNGEE. The V end lost 4 bases, the J end lost 10 bases, and 24 bases lay between the germline ends. The CDR3 has 16 amino acids. CDR3 protein: CASSPAYRDKYGEQFF. The CDR3 DNA sequence: TGTGCCAGCAGCCCGGCGTACCGGGACAAGTACGGGGAGCAGTTCTTC.

This clonotype turned up a few times. The chain employs TRBV20-1 and TRBJ1-4, with a weak D call TRBD1 (6 bases). V lost 6 bases and J lost 4, with 12 bases in between. The CDR3 length is 13 residues. Looked up from germline, CDR1 is DFQATT and CDR2 is SNEGSKA (reference sequence). The CDR3 DNA is TGCAGTGCAGGGGGGGCTAATAATGAAAAACTGTTTTTT. Its translation: CSAGGANNEKLFF.